A single sample gave rise to the 22 T cell receptor beta chains below, sequenced in a study of T cell repertoires in cytomegalovirus infection. Their recognized antigens are unknown. TCRdb re-derived calls from the reads in MiXCR, one entry per CDR3 protein. This sample has roughly 310,000 distinct CDR3 sequences, with 25% to 30% found just once. Material: cultured PBMCs, obtained from culture after CMV antigen stimulation. The receptors derive from a human donor in good health (CMV status not recorded). Some clones in this sample may be carry-over from other donors' samples.

This chain links TRBV2 with TRBJ2-5; D call uncertain. The CDR3 totals 15 residues. CDR1 SNHLY and CDR2 FYNNEI come from the germline V gene. V shed 1 base and J shed 7 bases, with 16 bases lying between them. CDR3 coding DNA: TGTGCCAGCAGTGAAGTTAGGAGTACCGGCGGGACCCAGTACTTC. Amino acid sequence: CASSEVRSTGGTQYF. Full variable domain (rest looked up from reference TRBV2 and TRBJ2-5): EPEVTQTPSHQVTQMGQEVILRCVPISNHLYFYWYRQILGQKVEFLVSFYNNEISEKSEIFDDQFSVERPDGSNFTLKIRSTKLEDSAMYFCASSEVRSTGGTQYFGPGTRLLVL.

This clonotype has only a few counts. CDR3 nucleotides: TGTGCCAGCAGCTTGTTGGGGGCAACTAATGAAAAACTGTTTTTT. This translates into CASSLLGATNEKLFF. This chain links TRBV7-9 with TRBJ1-4; weak D call: TRBD1 (5 bases). V lost 3 bases to trimming and J lost 0 bases, with 8 bases between them. The germline V gene encodes CDR1 SEHNR and CDR2 FQNEAQ (reference sequence). The CDR3 is 15 amino acids.

The V call is TRBV4-1, the J call TRBJ2-1, with 13 bases that match TRBD2. Trimming took 3 bases from V and 8 from J; bases not matched to a gene: 10. The germline CDR1 and CDR2 sequences are MGHRA and YSYEKL. The CDR3 covers 17 residues. Written as DNA, the CDR3 is TGCGCCAGCAGCCAGCCGGGACTAGCGGGGACGCGTCATGAGCAGTTCTTC. Its translation is CASSQPGLAGTRHEQFF.

The chain combines TRBV10-2 with TRBJ1-1; 8 bases fit TRBD1. The V gene's germline CDR1 is WSHSY and CDR2 SAAADI. V lost 9 bases to trimming and J lost 5 bases; unmatched junction nucleotides: 8. The CDR3 spans 13 residues. As DNA, the CDR3 is TGCGCCAGTCTGACAGGGGATGTTACTGAAGCTTTCTTT. Protein sequence: CASLTGDVTEAFF.

This clonotype showed up just a few times. The rearrangement joins TRBV20-1 to TRBJ2-4; D may be TRBD1 (5 bases). The CDR3 spans 14 residues. Per the germline V gene, CDR1 is DFQATT and CDR2 is SNEGSKA (reference sequence). Trimming took 6 bases from V and 8 from J, leaving 20 bases between them. This CDR3 reads CSAPNSPGSDIQYF. In nucleotides, the CDR3 is TGCAGTGCCCCCAACTCCCCAGGGTCGGACATTCAGTACTTC.

The chain links TRBV7-2 to TRBJ1-3; 7 positions agree with TRBD1. The V gene's germline CDR1 is SGHTA and CDR2 FQGNSA. There are 17 residues in the CDR3. V shed 7 bases, J shed 0 bases, and the junction held 12 bases outside the gene matches. CDR3 nucleotides: TGTGCCAGCACCCAGGGGGGGGCCCTATCCTCTGGAAACACCATATATTTT. Residues: CASTQGGALSSGNTIYF.

This clonotype appeared a single time. The V and J genes are TRBV29-1 and TRBJ2-3, with 10 bases lining up with TRBD1. CDR3 size: 14 residues. The J segment lost 1 base and the V segment lost 5 bases, leaving 3 bases of the junction unmatched. Germline lookup yields CDR1 SQVTM and CDR2 ANQGSEA. This CDR3 is CSVIGTGGTDTQYF. The CDR3, as DNA: TGCAGCGTTATCGGGACAGGGGGCACAGATACGCAGTATTTT.

V gene TRBV18 combines with J gene TRBJ1-3; TRBD1 agrees at 8 bases. The CDR3 is 16 amino acids. V shed 3 bases and J 1 base; nucleotides not matched to a gene: 5. The germline CDR1 and CDR2 sequences are KGHSH and LQKENI. CDR3 DNA sequence: TGTGCCAGCTCACCGCTTACAGGGGGATCTGGAAACACCATATATTTT. Its translation is CASSPLTGGSGNTIYF.

The sample holds a few counts of this clonotype. The V and J genes are TRBV7-2 and TRBJ1-1; D unresolved. V lost 5 bases and J lost 11, with 21 bases in between. CDR1 and CDR2 (germline): SGHTA, FQGNSA. The length of the CDR3 is 14 residues. Here the CDR3 reads CASSGYRALDPAFF. CDR3 DNA sequence: TGTGCCAGCAGCGGTTACAGAGCTCTGGATCCGGCTTTCTTT.

CDR3 sequence: CASGRQNSYGYTF. The CDR3 nucleotides read TGTGCCAGCGGCCGACAGAATTCATATGGCTACACCTTC. The chain employs TRBV6-1 and TRBJ1-2, with D possibly TRBD1 on 5 matching bases. The CDR3 totals 13 residues. Germline V gene lookup returns CDR1 MNHNS and CDR2 SASEGT. With 8 bases removed from V and 5 bases from J, the gap between germline ends came to 15 bases.

This clonotype was seen a handful of times. The junction differs from germline at one of its ends, possibly a read error. The chain joins TRBV7-7 to TRBJ2-3; D is perhaps TRBD1 (5 bases). The CDR3 consists of 15 residues. The V gene's germline CDR1 is SSHAT and CDR2 FNYEAQ (reference sequence). The CDR3 sequence: CASSLGVRSTDTQYF. The CDR3 nucleotides are TGTGCTAGCAGCTTAGGGGTCAGGAGCACAGATACGCAGTATTTT.

The J gene is TRBJ1-5, the V gene TRBV19; TRBD1 matches at 9 bases. Trimming removed 4 bases from V and 0 bases from J; junction bases left unmatched: 13. The CDR3 runs to 19 residues. Germline V gene sequence: CDR1 LNHDA, CDR2 SQIVND (reference sequence). Here the CDR3 reads CASSTTPGQGIYSNQPQHF. DNA for the CDR3: TGTGCCAGTAGTACAACACCGGGACAGGGAATTTATAGCAATCAGCCCCAGCATTTT.

Only a few counts were recorded for this clonotype. The J gene is TRBJ1-2, the V gene TRBV12-3 or TRBV12-4; perhaps TRBD1 as D (6 bases). V was cut by 7 bases and J by 2 bases, with 11 bases left in between. The CDR3 sequence is 13 residues long. The CDR3 here is CASTATGNYGYTF. The DNA for the CDR3 is TGTGCCAGCACCGCCACAGGGAACTATGGCTACACCTTC.

The CDR3 coding sequence is TGTGCCAGCAGTCCCTTGGGGGGACTAGCCTTATACAATGAGCAGTTCTTC. This gives the protein CASSPLGGLALYNEQFF. The chain is built from TRBV2 and TRBJ2-1, with 9 nucleotides matching TRBD2. In germline, CDR1 is SNHLY, CDR2 FYNNEI. The CDR3 spans 17 residues. V was pared by 5 bases and J by 4 bases, with 12 bases of the junction left unmatched.

Only a few counts were recorded for this clonotype. The rearrangement joins TRBV4-1 to TRBJ2-7; 7 bases fit TRBD1. Losses at the gene ends were 1 base for V and 3 bases for J; bases not matched to a gene: 9. Germline loops: CDR1 MGHRA, CDR2 YSYEKL. CDR3 length equals 16 residues. This CDR3 reads CASSQGGTGAIYEQYF. The CDR3 DNA sequence: TGCGCCAGCAGCCAAGGAGGTACAGGGGCGATCTACGAGCAGTACTTC.

The J gene is TRBJ1-5, the V gene TRBV15, with D possibly being TRBD1 (6 bases). CDR1 is LNHNV and CDR2 is YYDKDF in the germline V gene (reference sequence). Trimming removed 3 bases at V and 6 bases at J, with 15 bases between. CDR3 length: 15 amino acids. Here the CDR3 DNA reads TGTGCCACCAGCAGGGGGGCGGTACGGGGTCAGCCCCAGCATTTT. This gives the protein CATSRGAVRGQPQHF.

This clonotype showed up just a few times. This CDR3 is CASSKHRDRAYEQYF. CDR3 nucleotide sequence: TGTGCCAGCAGTAAACACCGGGACAGAGCCTACGAGCAGTACTTC. V and J are TRBV6-5 and TRBJ2-7; 7 bases map to TRBD1. Germline lookup yields CDR1 MNHEY and CDR2 SVGAGI. The J segment lost 2 bases and the V segment lost 5 bases, leaving 9 bases of the junction unmatched. CDR3 length: 15 amino acids.

This clonotype appeared a few times. The chain carries TRBV7-3 and TRBJ2-1, with 9 bases matching TRBD2. CDR3 size: 16 residues. V was clipped by 6 bases and J by 2 bases; unmatched bases: 8. The V gene's germline CDR1 is SGHTA and CDR2 FQGTGA. CDR3 nucleotide sequence: TGTGCCAGCAGAGAGGCGGGGGGGCCCGCCTACAATGAGCAGTTCTTC. This translates into CASREAGGPAYNEQFF.

The sample holds a few counts of this clonotype. The genes are TRBV5-6 and TRBJ2-2, with D perhaps TRBD1 (6 bases). From germline, CDR1 is SGHDT and CDR2 YYEEEE. The CDR3 totals 19 residues. V was cut by 3 bases and J by 4 bases, with 25 bases left in between. The CDR3 DNA reads as TGTGCCAGCAGCTCAACCGTAAGGGCACAGGGAAAAAGCACCGGGGAGCTGTTTTTT. Translated: CASSSTVRAQGKSTGELFF. Full variable domain (remainder filled in from reference TRBV5-6 and TRBJ2-2): DAGVTQSPTHLIKTRGQQVTLRCSPKSGHDTVSWYQQALGQGPQFIFQYYEEEERQRGNFPDRFSGHQFPNYSSELNVNALLLGDSALYLCASSSTVRAQGKSTGELFFGEGSRLTVL.

The chain links TRBV6-1 to TRBJ2-7; D not resolved. Trimming removed 8 bases at V and 3 bases at J, with 17 bases between. This CDR3 has 14 amino acids. CDR1 is MNHNS and CDR2 is SASEGT in the germline V gene. DNA of the CDR3: TGTGCCAGCTCCCCGCAGGAGCATATCTACGAGCAGTACTTC. It translates to CASSPQEHIYEQYF.

This clonotype was recorded many times. V usage is TRBV7-6 and J usage is TRBJ1-1; TRBD1 agrees at 9 bases. V was pared by 4 bases and J by 5 bases, with 5 bases of the junction left unmatched. This CDR3 contains 14 residues. In germline, CDR1 is SGHVS, CDR2 FNYEAQ. The CDR3: CASSYTGGTTEAFF. CDR3 coding DNA: TGTGCCAGCAGCTACACAGGGGGCACAACTGAAGCTTTCTTT. Looking up the rest from reference TRBV7-6 and TRBJ1-1 gives the full variable domain: GAGVSQSPRYKVTKRGQDVALRCDPISGHVSLYWYRQALGQGPEFLTYFNYEAQQDKSGLPNDRFSAERPEGSISTLTIQRTEQRDSAMYRCASSYTGGTTEAFFGQGTRLTVV.

This clonotype was counted at least ten times. V and J are TRBV19 and TRBJ1-1, with TRBD1 matching over 7 bases. Germline lookup yields CDR1 LNHDA and CDR2 SQIVND (reference sequence). The ends lost 5 bases at V and 5 bases at J; junction bases unmatched: 8. The CDR3 has 14 amino acids. The CDR3 here is CASSFLGGRTEAFF. CDR3 in DNA: TGTGCCAGTAGTTTCTTAGGGGGCCGGACTGAAGCTTTCTTT.